A single sample gave rise to the 6 T cell receptor beta chains below, sequenced in a study of T-cell reconstitution after alpha-beta-depleted transplantation in children. Using unique molecular identifiers, the investigators prepared the TCRbeta library. MiXCR, applied by TCRdb to the PCR reads, yields one record per CDR3 protein. The repertoire holds about 420,000 distinct CDR3 sequences, with about a tenth as singletons. The starting material was PBMCs from the stem cell graft donor, obtained from the stem cell graft. The source is a human donor who donated a stem cell graft to a child with acute myeloid leukemia.

The chain combines TRBV5-1 with TRBJ2-1; maybe TRBD2 (6 bases). V lost 4 bases and J 5 bases, leaving 13 bases between the germline ends. The CDR3 is 14 amino acids. Germline CDR1 is SGHRS and CDR2 is YFSETQ. The CDR3 nucleotides read TGCGCCAGCAGCCTAGGAGGGCCCCACAATGAGCAGTTCTTC. Protein product: CASSLGGPHNEQFF.

This clonotype was observed a handful of times. The chain joins TRBV6-1 to TRBJ2-7; 8 bases match TRBD1. The CDR3 contains 13 residues. The trim removed 6 bases at V and 2 bases at J, leaving 3 bases unmatched. Germline V gene sequence: CDR1 MNHNS, CDR2 SASEGT. The CDR3 DNA is TGTGCCAGCAGGGAGGGACAGGCCTACGAGCAGTACGTC. It translates to CASREGQAYEQYV.

This clonotype was detected only a few times. The chain joins TRBV6-5 to TRBJ2-3; 9 bases align to TRBD1. Trimming at V came to 6 bases and at J to 1 base, leaving 8 bases not matched to a gene. The CDR3 covers 16 residues. Germline V gives CDR1 MNHEY, CDR2 SVGAGI. CDR3 nucleotides: TGTGCCAGCAGCACCGGGACAGGGTTTGGCACAGATACGCAGTATTTT. Its translation is CASSTGTGFGTDTQYF.

This clonotype occurred many times. This chain links TRBV29-1 with TRBJ1-1; D remains ambiguous. Germline-derived CDR1 and CDR2 are SQVTM and ANQGSEA. V lost 0 bases and J lost 1, with 6 bases in between. The CDR3 is 13 amino acids. DNA of the CDR3: TGCAGCGTTGAAGACGGCAAGAACACTGAAGCTTTCTTT. Residues: CSVEDGKNTEAFF.

The chain links TRBV5-1 to TRBJ1-3; TRBD1 matches at 7 bases. This CDR3 contains 15 residues. CDR1 SGHRS and CDR2 YFSETQ come from the germline V gene. J gave up 0 bases and V 4 bases, and 4 bases lay outside the gene matches. Here the CDR3 DNA reads TGCGCCAGCAGCCGGACAGGAAGCTCTGGAAACACCATATATTTT. Protein sequence: CASSRTGSSGNTIYF.

The gene calls are TRBV5-1 and TRBJ2-1, with D possibly being TRBD1 or TRBD2 (5 bases each). The V end was cut by 4 bases, the J end by 5 bases, with 22 bases between. CDR1 is SGHRS and CDR2 is YFSETQ in the germline V gene. CDR3 size: 17 residues. This CDR3 is CASSEGQGIGPNNEQFF. DNA for the CDR3: TGCGCCAGCAGCGAGGGCCAGGGTATTGGACCCAACAATGAGCAGTTCTTC.